The present entry profiles one T cell receptor beta chain with its context. V was shortened by 6 bases and J by 6 bases, with 19 bases between the two germline ends. The CDR3 length is 15 residues. In germline, CDR1 is SGHDT, CDR2 YYEEEE. The data originate from a study of blood T cell repertoires in COVID-19. Across the whole study: The United States, Italy and Spain were the sources of the acute and convalescent COVID-19 samples.

Some clones are missing from TCRdb's copy, which holds only in-frame ones; the method was immunoSEQ multiplex PCR. The table has roughly 100,000 clones, more than 70% seen once; the top ten hold 4.8%. The material sequenced was peripheral blood. V is TRBV5-6 and J is TRBJ2-1; the D is unclear. This TCR derives from a woman older than 75 with active COVID-19. Here the CDR3 DNA reads TGTGCCAGCACCACCCTAGGCGGCCCATTCAATGAGCAGTTCTTC. Translating it yields CASTTLGGPFNEQFF.